This T cell receptor (beta chain) was identified in a study of human T cells and chemical hapten exposure. Study background: Diphenylcyclopropenone was administered weekly to the scalp of patients throughout the approximately 24-week study. Enrolled patients were predominantly female and had alopecia areata, totalis or universalis.

Between the trimmed V and J ends, which lost 4 bases and 3 bases, there was a span of 12 bases. The CDR3 runs 14 residues. The V gene's germline CDR1 is MNHNS and CDR2 SASEGT. Time point reported: patch test 3, about 24 weeks after DPC sensitization. Treatment noted: therapeutic diphenylcyclopropenone sensitization with weekly scalp DPC. Unfractionated whole blood yielded total RNA. Patch tests were applied only after blood draws. This clonotype was seen more than once but under ten times. Each cDNA molecule in the library carried unique molecular identifiers. TCRdb analysed the RACE reads with MiXCR anew, one entry per CDR3 protein. The sample comprises fewer than 40,000 distinct CDR3 sequences, roughly 13% of which are singletons, and 2% to 2.5% rests with the top ten.

The specimen comprised whole blood, sampled in connection with sensitization to the hapten diphenylcyclopropenone (DPC). The gene calls are TRBV6-1 and TRBJ1-1; D gene uncertain. This TCR was recovered from a woman aged 35 to 49 with alopecia areata. Some clones in this sample may be carry-over from other donors' samples. CDR3: CASSVRLGDTEAFF. In DNA, the CDR3 is TGTGCCAGCAGTGTTCGTTTGGGCGACACTGAAGCTTTCTTT.